The TCR beta chain described here comes from a study of blood T cell repertoires in COVID-19. Background on the study: The United States, Italy and Spain supplied acute and convalescent COVID-19 samples.

Germline V lookup: CDR1 SGHRS, CDR2 YFSETQ. CDR3 length equals 13 residues. The V and J ends lost 2 bases and 8 bases, in that order; junction bases with no gene match: 6. Assay: immunoSEQ multiplex PCR; the TCRdb copy retains only in-frame clones and omits some. The sample gives about 530,000 clones, approximately 88% of which show up once; 7.8% is in the top ten. The chain links TRBV5-1 to TRBJ1-1; 7 nucleotides align to TRBD1. Sequenced input: peripheral blood. The TCR originated in a woman in her fifties or sixties with COVID-19, enrolled during active disease. CDR3 loop: CASSFETGREAFF. CDR3 DNA sequence: TGCGCCAGCAGCTTCGAGACAGGGAGGGAAGCTTTCTTT.